The 15 T cell receptor beta chains below were found in one sample sequenced in a study of cytotoxic CD8 clonotypes in ibrutinib-treated CLL. Profiling relied on immunoSEQ multiplex PCR, and the TCRdb table lists in-frame clones only, not all of them. Altogether 65,000 to 85,000 clones are present, about nine tenths being singletons, with the ten largest covering roughly 3%. This specimen was PBMCs, taken after 12 months of ibrutinib treatment. The source is a human donor with chronic lymphocytic leukemia.

This chain connects TRBV28 to TRBJ2-7; possibly TRBD1 for D (5 bases). The CDR3 totals 13 residues. Trimming removed 3 bases at V and 1 base at J, with 7 bases between. Per germline, CDR1 MDHEN and CDR2 SYDVKM. The CDR3: CASSLPGSYEQYF. DNA for the CDR3: TGTGCCAGCAGTTTGCCAGGGTCCTACGAGCAGTACTTC.

The rearrangement uses TRBV5-1 and TRBJ2-5; 7 nucleotides line up with TRBD2. The J call may not be correct, given that the DNA end is closer to TRBJ2-7. The CDR3 covers 14 residues. Germline CDR1 SGHRS, CDR2 YFSETQ. CDR3 sequence: CASSFTSAPYEQYF. In nucleotides, the CDR3 is TGCGCCAGCAGCTTTACTAGCGCACCCTACGAGCAGTACTTC.

This rearrangement joins TRBV18 to TRBJ1-1; 11 bases match TRBD1. Germline V gene sequence: CDR1 KGHSH, CDR2 LQKENI. The trim removed 3 bases at V and 4 bases at J, leaving 7 bases unmatched. The CDR3 is 16 amino acids. The CDR3 DNA reads TGTGCCAGCTCACCCCGGACAGGGGGCGCGGGCACTGAAGCTTTCTTT. Residues: CASSPRTGGAGTEAFF.

CDR3 amino acids: CASKGRDSGEQYF. DNA of the CDR3: TGTGCCAGCAAAGGGAGGGATTCCGGCGAGCAGTACTTC. The gene calls are TRBV2 and TRBJ2-7; 7 bases are shared with TRBD2. The CDR3 loop spans 13 amino acids. V was pared by 7 bases and J by 6 bases, with 9 bases of the junction left unmatched. Germline-derived CDR1 and CDR2 are SNHLY and FYNNEI.

This clone was seen once. The chain uses TRBV25-1 and TRBJ2-5, with D possibly being TRBD2 (6 bases). The CDR3 is 17 amino acids. Germline V CDR1 and CDR2: MGHDK, SYGVNS. Trimming stripped 3 bases from V and 2 bases from J, with 19 bases between. The CDR3 here is CASSDPFVGGGQETQYF. The CDR3 DNA is TGTGCCAGCAGTGACCCTTTTGTGGGAGGCGGGCAAGAGACCCAGTACTTC.

The V gene is TRBV5-1, the J gene TRBJ2-1; 13 bases map to TRBD2. The CDR3 is 12 residues long. Trimming cost V 4 bases and J 14 bases; bases outside gene matches: 3. Germline V gives CDR1 SGHRS, CDR2 YFSETQ. CDR3 amino acids: CASSPGLAGEFF. In DNA form, the CDR3 reads TGCGCCAGCAGCCCCGGACTAGCGGGAGAGTTCTTC.

This chain uses TRBV28 with TRBJ1-1; no reliable D call. Germline V lookup: CDR1 MDHEN, CDR2 SYDVKM. CDR3 length: 11 amino acids. In DNA form, the CDR3 reads TGTTTCGTTGAGCAGAACACTGAAGCTTTCTTT. The encoded protein is CFVEQNTEAFF.

The chain employs TRBV19 and TRBJ2-1; D uncertain. Trimming removed 3 bases from V and 6 bases from J, with 6 bases in between. Per germline, CDR1 LNHDA and CDR2 SQIVND (reference sequence). The CDR3 runs to 12 residues. The CDR3 loop is CASSIPTNEQFF. CDR3 coding DNA: TGTGCCAGTAGTATTCCAACCAATGAGCAGTTCTTC. The full variable domain, in which reference TRBV19 and TRBJ2-1 provide the parts outside the CDR3, is DGGITQSPKYLFRKEGQNVTLSCEQNLNHDAMYWYRQDPGQGLRLIYYSQIVNDFQKGDIAEGYSVSREKKESFPLTVTSAQKNPTAFYLCASSIPTNEQFFGPGTRLTVL.

The chain carries TRBV19 and TRBJ2-7, with TRBD2 as a possible D gene (6 bases). CDR1 and CDR2 (germline): LNHDA, SQIVND (reference sequence). V was cut by 4 bases and J by 7 bases, with 14 bases left in between. The CDR3 is 13 amino acids. The CDR3 bases are TGTGCCAGTAGTACTTCTAGCGCTTGGGAGCAGTACTTC. Protein product: CASSTSSAWEQYF.

The chain has TRBV27 and TRBJ1-5; the D gene is possibly TRBD1 (6 bases). CDR1 is MNHEY and CDR2 is SMNVEV in the germline V gene (reference sequence). The CDR3 contains 14 residues. Trimming shortened V by 4 bases and J by 3 bases, and 10 bases separated the two germline ends. The DNA of the CDR3 is TGTGCCAGCAGTTACAGGGACCCCAATCAGCCCCAGCATTTT. Its protein product is CASSYRDPNQPQHF.

This chain links TRBV29-1 with TRBJ1-1; D uncertain. The CDR3 spans 12 residues. V was trimmed by 6 bases and J by 7 bases, leaving 15 bases between them. Germline V gene data show CDR1 as SQVTM and CDR2 as ANQGSEA. The DNA for the CDR3 is TGCAGCGTGACGGCCAGGCGGTATGAAGCTTTCTTT. This translates into CSVTARRYEAFF.

In DNA form, the CDR3 reads TGTGCCAGCAGTTCACCGGGACAGGGCGACTACGAGCAGTACTTC. It encodes CASSSPGQGDYEQYF. The chain recombines TRBV28 with TRBJ2-7, with 9 bases lining up with TRBD1. The V and J ends lost 4 bases and 3 bases, in that order; junction bases with no gene match: 7. Germline values: CDR1 MDHEN, CDR2 SYDVKM. The CDR3 is made up of 15 amino acids.

This chain uses TRBV19 with TRBJ2-1; TRBD2 is a possible D gene (6 bases). CDR3 length: 15 amino acids. V was pared by 6 bases and J by 5 bases, with 17 bases between. Per germline, CDR1 LNHDA and CDR2 SQIVND (reference sequence). CDR3 nucleotide sequence: TGTGCCAGTAGCCTCGGGGGTCCGGGAGACAATGAGCAGTTCTTC. It encodes CASSLGGPGDNEQFF.

This chain joins TRBV11-3 and TRBJ2-7; D is unresolved. CDR3 length equals 14 residues. The V end was cut by 1 base, the J end by 5 bases, with 12 bases between. The V gene's germline CDR1 is SGHNT and CDR2 YENEEA. Here the CDR3 DNA reads TGTGCCAGCAGCTTAGCAGCCGCCCGGGACGAGCAGTACTTC. Its protein product is CASSLAAARDEQYF.

This clone was detected only once. The rearrangement uses TRBV18 and TRBJ2-7; the match to TRBD1 covers 7 bases. Losses at the gene ends were 1 base for V and 1 base for J; bases not matched to a gene: 7. Germline V gene sequence: CDR1 KGHSH, CDR2 LQKENI. The CDR3 covers 16 residues. The CDR3 loop reads CASSPLVTGESYEQYF. DNA for the CDR3: TGTGCCAGCTCACCACTTGTCACAGGGGAATCCTACGAGCAGTACTTC.